These 30 T cell receptor beta chains share one sample of origin, sequenced in a study of cytomegalovirus exposure and HLA in healthy donors. Use of 60 Vbeta and 13 Jbeta primers characterized the PCR. Measured with immunoSEQ multiplex PCR; TCRdb has only the in-frame clones, and not every one. Of 98,000 or so clones in the sample, 78% were seen once. Sequenced sample: PBMCs. These receptors all come from a woman in her thirties or forties in good health and CMV-seronegative.

The rearrangement links TRBV10-1 to TRBJ1-1; tentative D call: TRBD1 (5 bases). The CDR3 is 16 amino acids. Between the trimmed V and J ends, which lost 6 bases and 4 bases, there was a span of 21 bases. The germline gives CDR1 WNHNN, CDR2 SYGVQD (reference sequence). In DNA form, the CDR3 reads TGCGCCAGCAGACCTCCTCGCGGGGGGATTGGCACTGAAGCTTTCTTT. Translation gives CASRPPRGGIGTEAFF.

The CDR3 bases are TGTGCCAGCAGCCCCGGAGAGGGAGAGGTCGAGCAGTACTTC. Its protein is CASSPGEGEVEQYF. The rearrangement uses TRBV13 and TRBJ2-7; TRBD2 might be the D (5 bases). Germline CDR1 and CDR2: PRHDT and FYEKMQ (reference sequence). Trimming cost V 5 bases and J 6 bases, with 17 bases left between them. This CDR3 spans 14 amino acids.

The CDR3 sequence is CASSPLPGDRGQGVFF. In nucleotides, the CDR3 is TGTGCCAGCTCACCATTACCGGGCGACAGGGGACAGGGTGTTTTCTTT. The genes are TRBV18 and TRBJ1-1, with 9 bases aligning to TRBD1. The length of the CDR3 is 16 residues. Germline V gene sequence: CDR1 KGHSH, CDR2 LQKENI. Trimming took 2 bases from V and 13 from J; bases not matched to a gene: 17.

This clone has only a few counts. The chain has TRBV7-2 and TRBJ2-2; D possibly corresponds to TRBD1 (6 bases). The CDR3 has 14 residues. Trimming took off 5 bases at V and 8 bases at J, with 15 bases between the two ends. Germline CDR1 reads SGHTA; CDR2 reads FQGNSA. CDR3 sequence (DNA): TGTGCCAGCAGCCTGTGGACAGTCGTGGGGGAGCTGTTTTTT. It specifies CASSLWTVVGELFF.

This clone was counted a few times. The gene calls are TRBV19 and TRBJ2-7; perhaps TRBD2 as D (6 bases). The germline V gene encodes CDR1 LNHDA and CDR2 SQIVND (reference sequence). The CDR3 has 15 residues. V shed 3 bases and J shed 6 bases, with 18 bases lying between them. The DNA of the CDR3 is TGTGCCAGTAGTATCGACCCTGGGGGGTTGGTCGAGCAGTACTTC. This translates into CASSIDPGGLVEQYF.

This chain uses TRBV6-1 with TRBJ1-5, with 8 positions matching TRBD1. The ends lost 7 bases at V and 6 bases at J; junction bases unmatched: 11. Germline CDR1 reads MNHNS; CDR2 reads SASEGT. CDR3 length: 15 residues. Here the CDR3 DNA reads TGTGCCAGCACCACGGACAGGGAGTGGGGTCAGCCCCAGCATTTT. The encoded protein is CASTTDREWGQPQHF.

The chain carries TRBV4-1 and TRBJ2-5, with 13 bases fitting TRBD2. The J call is doubtful: the DNA matches TRBJ2-7 better. Germline V gene sequence: CDR1 MGHRA, CDR2 YSYEKL. The CDR3 covers 15 residues. In nucleotides, the CDR3 is TGCGCCAGCAGCCAGACTAGCGGGAGGACTTACGAGCAGTACTTC. Encoded protein: CASSQTSGRTYEQYF.

V gene TRBV19 combines with J gene TRBJ1-1; TRBD1 might be the D (5 bases). Germline V gene sequence: CDR1 LNHDA, CDR2 SQIVND (reference sequence). V was shortened by 8 bases and J by 5 bases, with 9 bases between the two germline ends. The CDR3 is 11 residues long. CDR3: CASCRGTEAFF. CDR3 coding DNA: TGTGCCAGTTGCCGGGGGACTGAAGCTTTCTTT.

This clone was seen a few times. The rearrangement links TRBV5-1 to TRBJ2-3; 13 bases agree with TRBD2. The V segment lost 4 bases and the J segment 2 bases; nucleotides outside the gene matches: 4. Germline CDR1 and CDR2: SGHRS and YFSETQ. The length of the CDR3 is 16 residues. The CDR3 coding sequence is TGCGCCAGCAGCGCCGGGACTAGCGGGAACACAGATACGCAGTATTTT. This encodes CASSAGTSGNTDTQYF.

The chain links TRBV27 to TRBJ1-5; perhaps TRBD1 as D (5 bases). This CDR3 region has 15 residues. Germline V gives CDR1 MNHEY, CDR2 SMNVEV (reference sequence). V was clipped by 5 bases and J by 2 bases, with 13 bases between them. The CDR3 is CASSPGTGGNQPQHF. Here the CDR3 DNA reads TGTGCCAGCAGTCCCGGGACGGGGGGCAATCAGCCCCAGCATTTT.

The V gene is TRBV7-9, the J gene TRBJ1-5, with D unclear. Germline V CDR1 and CDR2: SEHNR, FQNEAQ (reference sequence). The CDR3 has 16 residues. V was shortened by 1 base and J by 4 bases, with 14 bases between the two germline ends. The CDR3 protein is CASSLEPREGNQPQHF. As DNA, the CDR3 is TGTGCCAGCAGCTTAGAGCCCCGGGAGGGTAATCAGCCCCAGCATTTT.

The V call is TRBV7-9, the J call TRBJ2-3, with D possibly matching TRBD2 (5 bases). This CDR3 is built from 14 residues. V was shortened by 0 bases and J by 3 bases, with 7 bases between the two germline ends. Germline CDR1 is SEHNR and CDR2 is FQNEAQ (reference sequence). The CDR3 DNA sequence: TGTGCCAGCAGCTTAGCGGGAGTAACAGATACGCAGTATTTT. Translated, it gives CASSLAGVTDTQYF.

The J gene is TRBJ2-7, the V gene TRBV7-2; TRBD2 is a possible D gene (6 bases). V was shortened by 4 bases and J by 7 bases, with 8 bases between the two germline ends. Germline assignment: CDR1 SGHTA and CDR2 FQGNSA. This CDR3 is 11 amino acids long. The CDR3 coding sequence is TGTGCCAGCAGCTGGGACTCAGAGCAGTACTTC. Protein: CASSWDSEQYF.

The chain recombines TRBV7-3 with TRBJ2-1, with D maybe TRBD1 (6 bases). Germline-derived CDR1 and CDR2 are SGHTA and FQGTGA. The CDR3 has 14 amino acids. The germline V and J ends were trimmed by 1 base and 7 bases, with 11 bases remaining between them. The CDR3 DNA sequence: TGTGCCAGCAGCTTAATAGGGGGTGGGAATGAGCAGTTCTTC. It encodes CASSLIGGGNEQFF.

This clone was seen once. The rearrangement joins TRBV4-3 to TRBJ1-2; 9 bases are shared with TRBD1. The germline CDR1 and CDR2 sequences are LGHNA and YSLEER. The CDR3 sequence is 16 residues long. Losses at the gene ends were 4 bases for V and 0 bases for J; bases not matched to a gene: 6. The CDR3 spells CASSPGTGQANYGYTF. For the CDR3, the DNA is TGCGCCAGCAGCCCGGGGACAGGGCAAGCTAACTATGGCTACACCTTC.

The CDR3 loop reads CASSQGAEGEQFF. CDR3 sequence (DNA): TGCGCCAGCAGCCAAGGAGCGGAGGGTGAGCAGTTCTTC. The rearrangement joins TRBV4-1 to TRBJ2-1, with a tentative D call TRBD2 (6 bases). Trimming removed 1 base from V and 9 bases from J, with 10 bases in between. Germline values: CDR1 MGHRA, CDR2 YSYEKL. This CDR3 comprises 13 residues.

The chain carries TRBV28 and TRBJ1-2, with TRBD1 identical over 9 bases. Germline V gene sequence: CDR1 MDHEN, CDR2 SYDVKM. Trimming removed 6 bases from V and 5 bases from J; junction bases left unmatched: 16. The CDR3 sequence is 17 residues long. The CDR3 DNA sequence: TGTGCCAGCAGGCCGGGACAGGGTTTTCGTGGGGTTTATGGCTACACCTTC. Protein: CASRPGQGFRGVYGYTF.

This chain uses TRBV5-4 with TRBJ1-3; a weak D match, TRBD1 (6 bases). The CDR3 runs to 17 residues. CDR1 SGHNT and CDR2 YYREEE come from the germline V gene (reference sequence). Trimming stripped 4 bases from V and 0 bases from J, with 17 bases between. The CDR3 reads CASSPSLRQDSGNTIYF. The CDR3 DNA sequence: TGTGCCAGCAGCCCTTCACTCAGACAGGACTCTGGAAACACCATATATTTT.

The chain has TRBV9 and TRBJ2-7; 8 nucleotides agree with TRBD1. This CDR3 comprises 12 residues. Germline V gives CDR1 SGDLS, CDR2 YYNGEE. The J segment lost 5 bases and the V segment lost 4 bases, leaving 2 bases of the junction unmatched. This chain's CDR3 is CASSTTGDEQYF. Written as DNA, the CDR3 is TGTGCCAGCAGCACGACAGGGGACGAGCAGTACTTC. Combining the CDR3 with reference TRBV9 and TRBJ2-7 gives the whole variable domain DSGVTQTPKHLITATGQRVTLRCSPRSGDLSVYWYQQSLDQGLQFLIQYYNGEERAKGNILERFSAQQFPDLHSELNLSSLELGDSALYFCASSTTGDEQYFGPGTRLTVT.

The chain uses TRBV5-1 and TRBJ2-2; 7 positions agree with TRBD1. Germline trimming cut 1 base from V and 1 base from J; bases unmatched to any gene: 10. The CDR3 runs to 18 residues. CDR1 is SGHRS and CDR2 is YFSETQ in the germline V gene. The CDR3 sequence is CASSLMTRRGWNTGELFF. The CDR3 nucleotides are TGCGCCAGCAGCTTGATGACCCGCAGGGGGTGGAACACCGGGGAGCTGTTTTTT.

This clone came up a few times. V is TRBV7-9 and J is TRBJ2-1; TRBD2 matches 7 bases. The V gene's germline CDR1 is SEHNR and CDR2 FQNEAQ (reference sequence). CDR3 size: 15 residues. V gave up 1 base and J gave up 7 bases; unmatched junction bases: 7. CDR3 DNA: TGTGCCAGCAGCTTAGTTTCCGCTAGCGGTAATGAGCAGTTCTTC. Its translation is CASSLVSASGNEQFF.

This chain links TRBV4-3 with TRBJ1-1; 7 bases are shared with TRBD1. After removal of 4 bases from V and 7 bases from J, the junction contained 9 bases not matched to a gene. The CDR3 has 14 residues. CDR1 and CDR2 (germline): LGHNA, YSLEER. For the CDR3, the DNA is TGCGCCAGCAGCCTCGTTCAGGGGGAAGGTGAAGCTTTCTTT. Translating gives CASSLVQGEGEAFF.

V is TRBV28 and J is TRBJ1-2, with 7 bases matching TRBD1. Losses at the gene ends were 6 bases for V and 4 bases for J; bases not matched to a gene: 5. The CDR3 totals 13 residues. Germline CDR1 and CDR2: MDHEN and SYDVKM. This CDR3 is CASRITGAYGYTF. For the CDR3, the DNA is TGTGCCAGCAGGATAACAGGGGCCTATGGCTACACCTTC.

J is TRBJ2-2 and V is TRBV6-5; tentatively, D is TRBD2 (5 bases). This CDR3 contains 14 residues. Trimming removed 6 bases from V and 7 bases from J, with 15 bases in between. Germline-derived CDR1 and CDR2 are MNHEY and SVGAGI. The DNA for the CDR3 is TGTGCCAGCAGCTGGGGAGCTCGCGGCGGGGAGCTGTTTTTT. This codes for CASSWGARGGELFF.

The gene calls are TRBV6-1 and TRBJ2-7; a weak D match, TRBD2 (6 bases). Between the trimmed V and J ends, which lost 6 bases and 3 bases, there was a span of 15 bases. This CDR3 comprises 14 residues. Germline V gene lookup returns CDR1 MNHNS and CDR2 SASEGT. In DNA, the CDR3 is TGTGCCAGCAGCCTCGGGACTCAGGTCTACGAGCAGTACTTC. Translating it yields CASSLGTQVYEQYF.

The J gene is TRBJ1-6, the V gene TRBV7-9, with 9 bases lining up with TRBD1. The germline V gene encodes CDR1 SEHNR and CDR2 FQNEAQ (reference sequence). After removal of 5 bases from V and 5 bases from J, the junction contained 4 bases not matched to a gene. This CDR3 is 15 amino acids long. The CDR3 sequence is CASSPDRGDNSPLHF. In nucleotides, the CDR3 is TGTGCCAGCAGCCCCGACAGGGGGGATAATTCACCCCTCCACTTT.

The chain employs TRBV7-3 and TRBJ2-1; 7 nucleotides match TRBD2. Germline values: CDR1 SGHTA, CDR2 FQGTGA. J was trimmed by 8 bases and V by 5 bases; bases with no gene match: 27. The CDR3 runs to 20 residues. The CDR3 protein is CASSLGPAGRISGKEDEQFF. CDR3 nucleotide sequence: TGTGCCAGCAGCCTCGGCCCCGCTGGGAGGATCAGCGGGAAGGAGGATGAGCAGTTCTTC.

The gene calls are TRBV25-1 and TRBJ2-5; TRBD1 might be the D (5 bases). The V gene lost 8 bases and the J gene lost 1 base, with 11 bases spanning the gap. This CDR3 spans 13 amino acids. Germline V gives CDR1 MGHDK, CDR2 SYGVNS. The DNA for the CDR3 is TGTGCCAGCCAAGGGGCTACCCAAGAGACCCAGTACTTC. Encoded protein: CASQGATQETQYF.

The chain combines TRBV7-9 with TRBJ2-5; D is uncertain. Germline V gene sequence: CDR1 SEHNR, CDR2 FQNEAQ (reference sequence). The CDR3 sequence is 11 residues long. Deletions cut 5 bases from V and 5 bases from J, with 6 bases between. The CDR3 protein is CASSPRETQYF. Written as DNA, the CDR3 is TGTGCCAGCAGCCCCCGTGAGACCCAGTACTTC.

V gene TRBV6-5 combines with J gene TRBJ1-1; D call uncertain. Trimming left V 4 bases short and J 7 bases short, with 16 bases between. This CDR3 region has 14 residues. Germline loops: CDR1 MNHEY, CDR2 SVGAGI. The CDR3 region is CASSSWSSAGEAFF. The CDR3 bases are TGTGCCAGCAGTTCGTGGAGTTCGGCCGGTGAAGCTTTCTTT.